These 6 T cell receptor beta chains came from one sample sequenced in a study of T cell clones after liver transplantation. Assay used: immunoSEQ multiplex PCR; TCRdb lists only in-frame clones, some missing. The table lists approximately 18,000 clones, around 84% of them singletons. The material was CD8+ T cells from blood, obtained roughly 48 months after liver transplant. All receptors derive from a human patient who received a liver transplant. Some T cells may be the graft donor's.

This clone has just a few counts. The same CDR3 arises from other DNA sequences in this sample as well. Here the CDR3 reads CASSALLAGPSYEQYF. As DNA, the CDR3 is TGTGCCAGCAGCGCCCTACTAGCGGGCCCCTCCTACGAGCAGTACTTC. J is TRBJ2-7 and V is TRBV9, with TRBD2 matching over 9 bases. CDR3 length: 16 residues. V was clipped by 3 bases and J by 0 bases; unmatched bases: 7. CDR1 is SGDLS, CDR2 YYNGEE, per germline.

V and J are TRBV9 and TRBJ2-2; tentative D call: TRBD2 (5 bases). There are 14 residues in the CDR3. Germline CDR1 SGDLS, CDR2 YYNGEE. V was pared by 0 bases and J by 7 bases, with 10 bases between. The CDR3 DNA sequence: TGTGCCAGCAGCGTAGATCGAGGGTACGGGGAGCTGTTTTTT. Its translation is CASSVDRGYGELFF.

The chain is built from TRBV7-2 and TRBJ1-2; a weak D match, TRBD1 (5 bases). CDR3 length: 12 residues. From germline, CDR1 is SGHTA and CDR2 FQGNSA. Between the trimmed V and J ends, which lost 1 base and 6 bases, there was a span of 6 bases. The DNA for the CDR3 is TGTGCCAGCAGCTTAGGACAGAATGGCTACACCTTC. Its translation is CASSLGQNGYTF.

This clone was seen only a few times. The chain is built from TRBV5-6 and TRBJ2-7; tentatively, D is TRBD1 (6 bases). Germline-derived CDR1 and CDR2 are SGHDT and YYEEEE. CDR3 length: 13 residues. Trimming removed 3 bases at V and 0 bases at J, with 7 bases between. CDR3 protein: CASSWDTSYEQYF. DNA for the CDR3: TGTGCCAGCAGCTGGGACACCTCCTACGAGCAGTACTTC.

This clone was counted a few times. The rearrangement links TRBV6-5 to TRBJ2-1, with D hard to call. V was shortened by 4 bases and J by 10 bases, with 5 bases between the two germline ends. There are 10 residues in the CDR3. Germline-derived CDR1 and CDR2 are MNHEY and SVGAGI. CDR3 nucleotide sequence: TGTGCCAGCAGTTCTGGGGAGCAGTTCTTC. Translation: CASSSGEQFF.

The chain employs TRBV5-1 and TRBJ2-5; D not resolved. V gave up 6 bases and J gave up 5 bases, with 14 bases separating them. The CDR3 has 13 amino acids. Germline CDR1 is SGHRS and CDR2 is YFSETQ. For the CDR3, the DNA is TGCGCCAGCATTCTAGGGATAGGGGAGACCCAGTACTTC. Amino acids: CASILGIGETQYF. The full variable domain, completed using reference TRBV5-1 and TRBJ2-5, is KAGVTQTPRYLIKTRGQQVTLSCSPISGHRSVSWYQQTPGQGLQFLFEYFSETQRNKGNFPGRFSGRQFSNSRSEMNVSTLELGDSALYLCASILGIGETQYFGPGTRLLVL.